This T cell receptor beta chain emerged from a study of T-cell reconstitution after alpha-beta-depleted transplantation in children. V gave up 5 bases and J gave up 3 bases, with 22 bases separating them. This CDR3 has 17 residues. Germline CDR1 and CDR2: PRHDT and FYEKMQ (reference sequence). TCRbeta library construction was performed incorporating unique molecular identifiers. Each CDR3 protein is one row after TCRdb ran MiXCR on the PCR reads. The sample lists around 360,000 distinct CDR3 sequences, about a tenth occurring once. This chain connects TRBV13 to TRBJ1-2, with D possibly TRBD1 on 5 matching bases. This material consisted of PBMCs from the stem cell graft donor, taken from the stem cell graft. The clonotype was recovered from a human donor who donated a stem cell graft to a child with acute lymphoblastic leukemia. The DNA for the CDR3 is TGTGCCAGCAGCCCCGCTCAGTCGCGGGGCGTTGACTATGGCTACACCTTC. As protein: CASSPAQSRGVDYGYTF.